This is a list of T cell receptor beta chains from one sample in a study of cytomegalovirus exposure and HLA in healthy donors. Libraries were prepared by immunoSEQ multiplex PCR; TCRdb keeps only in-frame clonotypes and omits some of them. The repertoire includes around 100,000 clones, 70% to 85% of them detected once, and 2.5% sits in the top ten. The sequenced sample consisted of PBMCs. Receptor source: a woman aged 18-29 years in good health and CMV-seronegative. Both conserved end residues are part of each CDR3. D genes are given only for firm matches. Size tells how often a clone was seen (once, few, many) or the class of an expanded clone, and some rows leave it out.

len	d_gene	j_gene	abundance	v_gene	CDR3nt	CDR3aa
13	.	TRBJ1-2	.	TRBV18	TGTGCCAGCTCACCCCAGGGGCTCTATGGCTACACCTTC	CASSPQGLYGYTF
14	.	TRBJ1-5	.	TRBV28	TGTGCCAGCAGTTTCGGGGGGGACAATCAGCCCCAGCATTTT	CASSFGGDNQPQHF
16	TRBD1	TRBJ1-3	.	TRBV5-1	TGCGCCAGCAGCTCCCGGACAGGGGTATCTGGAAACACCATATATTTT	CASSSRTGVSGNTIYF
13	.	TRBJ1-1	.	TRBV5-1	TGCGCCAGCAGCTTGAGGGGTGGCACTGAAGCTTTCTTT	CASSLRGGTEAFF
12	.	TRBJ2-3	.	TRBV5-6	TGTGCCAGCAGCCCGACCGGCGGTACGCAGTATTTT	CASSPTGGTQYF
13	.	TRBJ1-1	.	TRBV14	TGTGCCAGCAGCCAAGATGCGGGCACTGAAGCTTTCTTT	CASSQDAGTEAFF
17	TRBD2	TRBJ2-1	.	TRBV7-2	TGTGCCAGCAGCTTAAGTCCCCCGGGAGGGGCCCACAATGAGCAGTTCTTC	CASSLSPPGGAHNEQFF
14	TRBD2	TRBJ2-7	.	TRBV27	TGTGCCAGCAGTTTAGCGGGAGCGAAATACGAGCAGTACTTC	CASSLAGAKYEQYF
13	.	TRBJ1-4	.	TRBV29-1	TGCAGCGTCGCGGGGCAGCTTAATGAAAAACTGTTTTTT	CSVAGQLNEKLFF
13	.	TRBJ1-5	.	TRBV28	TGTGCCAGCTTAAGGGGGTGGAATCAGCCCCAGCATTTT	CASLRGWNQPQHF
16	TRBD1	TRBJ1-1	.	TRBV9	TGTGCCAGCAGCTCATACAAACAGGGCAGGGGGTCTGAAGCTTTCTTT	CASSSYKQGRGSEAFF
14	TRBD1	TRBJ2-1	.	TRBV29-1	TGCAGCGTTGAAACCGGACAGGGTGAAGATGAGCAGTTCTTC	CSVETGQGEDEQFF
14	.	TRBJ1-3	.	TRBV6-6	TGTGCCAGCAGTTACGAGACTTCTGGAAACACCATATATTTT	CASSYETSGNTIYF
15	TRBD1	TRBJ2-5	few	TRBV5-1	TGCGCCAGCAGCGGGGGGGGGACAGGGAGAGAGACCCAGTACTTC	CASSGGGTGRETQYF
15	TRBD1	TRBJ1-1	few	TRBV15	TGTGCCACCAGCAGGGAGGACAGGGAGTACACTGAAGCTTTCTTT	CATSREDREYTEAFF
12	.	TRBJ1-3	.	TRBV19	TGTGCCAGTAGTATCGGTGGAAACACCATATATTTT	CASSIGGNTIYF
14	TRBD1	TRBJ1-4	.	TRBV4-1	TGCGCCAGCAGCCAGGGACAGGCGGTTGGGAAACTGTTTTTT	CASSQGQAVGKLFF
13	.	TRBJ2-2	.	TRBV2	TGTGCCAGCAGTATAACAGTGAGCGGGGAGCTGTTTTTT	CASSITVSGELFF
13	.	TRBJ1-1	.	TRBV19	TGTGCCAGTAGTAAGGGACAGAACACTGAAGCTTTCTTT	CASSKGQNTEAFF
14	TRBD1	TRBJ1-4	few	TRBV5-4	TGTGCCAGCAGTCCCCGACAGGGAGGTGAAAAACTGTTTTTT	CASSPRQGGEKLFF
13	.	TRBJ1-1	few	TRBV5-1	TGCGCCAGCAGCTCCGCACAGGGAACTGAAGCTTTCTTT	CASSSAQGTEAFF
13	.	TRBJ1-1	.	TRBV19	TGTGCCAGTAGTATAGGCGGGGGCACTGAAGCTTTCTTT	CASSIGGGTEAFF
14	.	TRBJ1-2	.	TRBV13	TGTGCCAGCAGCTTAGCAGGTGGGGGGAAGGGCTACACCTTC	CASSLAGGGKGYTF
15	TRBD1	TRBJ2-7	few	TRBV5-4	TGTGCCAGCAGCTTGGGGCAGGGGGCTGGCGACGAGCAGTACTTC	CASSLGQGAGDEQYF
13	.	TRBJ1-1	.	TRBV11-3	TGTGCCAGCAGCTTAAGGGGTTTTACTGAAGCTTTCTTT	CASSLRGFTEAFF
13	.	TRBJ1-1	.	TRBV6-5	TGTGCCAGCAGTTACTCTCCGGACACTGAAGCTTTCTTT	CASSYSPDTEAFF
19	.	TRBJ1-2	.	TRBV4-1	TGCGCCAGCAGCCAAGGCCCTATTGGTATCCAGGGGAGTAACTATGGCTACACCTTC	CASSQGPIGIQGSNYGYTF
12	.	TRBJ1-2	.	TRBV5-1	TGCGCCAGCAGAGGCCTAGGCTATGGCTACACCTTC	CASRGLGYGYTF
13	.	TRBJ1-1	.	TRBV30	TGTGCCTGGAGTAGTGGCTCTCGTACTGAAGCTTTCTTT	CAWSSGSRTEAFF
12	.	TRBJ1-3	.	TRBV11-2	TGTGGATGGGGCAGCTCTGGAAACACCATATATTTT	CGWGSSGNTIYF
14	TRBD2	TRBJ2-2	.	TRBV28	TGTGCCAGCAGGGGGACTAGCGGCGTCGGGGAGCTGTTTTTT	CASRGTSGVGELFF